These T cell receptor beta chains were read from a single sample in a study of blood T cell repertoires in COVID-19. TCRdb's copy holds only in-frame clones and misses some; the assay was immunoSEQ multiplex PCR. The sample includes more than 200,000 clones, approximately 86% of them seen just once. The sample comprised PBMCs or T cells enriched from blood (not recorded which). These receptors all stem from a woman between 50 and 59 years old who had recovered from COVID-19. Both conserved end residues are part of each CDR3. The order of the fields is J gene, clone size, D gene, V gene, CDR3 protein, CDR3 DNA. A D gene is named only where the DNA matches it firmly. A row's size may be missing; if present it is once, few, many or a size class.

J: TRBJ2-1
size: NA
D: TRBD2
V: TRBV12-5
CDR3: CASGLGSGVNEQFF
DNA: TGTGCTAGTGGTTTGGGAAGCGGGGTCAATGAGCAGTTCTTC

J: TRBJ1-2
size: NA
D: NA
V: TRBV25-1
CDR3: CASSAPGIDYGYTF
DNA: TGTGCCAGCAGTGCCCCAGGGATTGACTATGGCTACACCTTC

J: TRBJ2-7
size: once
D: TRBD2
V: TRBV11-1
CDR3: CASSLQTSGSYEQYF
DNA: TGTGCCAGCAGCCTCCAGACTAGCGGGAGTTACGAGCAGTACTTC

J: TRBJ2-5
size: NA
D: NA
V: TRBV7-9
CDR3: CASSFEHQETQYF
DNA: TGTGCCAGCAGCTTTGAACATCAAGAGACCCAGTACTTC

J: TRBJ2-3
size: NA
D: NA
V: TRBV7-2
CDR3: CASSLRGSGSTDTQYF
DNA: TGTGCCAGCAGCTTAAGAGGCAGCGGGAGCACAGATACGCAGTATTTT

J: TRBJ2-5
size: NA
D: NA
V: TRBV30
CDR3: CAWSEKRAYQETQYF
DNA: TGTGCCTGGAGTGAAAAGCGAGCGTACCAAGAGACCCAGTACTTC

J: TRBJ1-5
size: once
D: NA
V: TRBV21-1
CDR3: CASSGPEDQPQHF
DNA: TGTGCCAGCAGCGGGCCAGAAGATCAGCCCCAGCATTTT

J: TRBJ2-5
size: NA
D: NA
V: TRBV7-9
CDR3: CASSPGIIEETQYF
DNA: TGTGCCAGCAGCCCCGGGATCATAGAAGAGACCCAGTACTTC

J: TRBJ1-1
size: NA
D: NA
V: TRBV20-1
CDR3: CSAPVPTEAFF
DNA: TGCAGTGCTCCCGTCCCTACTGAAGCTTTCTTT

J: TRBJ2-7
size: NA
D: TRBD2
V: TRBV19
CDR3: CASSIASGSSYEQYF
DNA: TGTGCCAGTAGTATAGCTAGCGGGAGCTCCTACGAGCAGTACTTC

J: TRBJ1-5
size: few
D: NA
V: TRBV5-1
CDR3: CASSLDPGQPQHF
DNA: TGCGCCAGCAGCTTGGATCCAGGTCAGCCCCAGCATTTT

J: TRBJ2-5
size: NA
D: TRBD2
V: TRBV18
CDR3: CASSLTTSGSGETQYF
DNA: TGTGCCAGCTCACTAACGACTAGCGGGAGTGGAGAGACCCAGTACTTC

J: TRBJ2-7
size: NA
D: NA
V: TRBV2
CDR3: CASSEQGTYEQYF
DNA: TGTGCCAGCAGTGAACAGGGCACCTACGAGCAGTACTTC

J: TRBJ2-1
size: NA
D: TRBD2
V: TRBV24-1
CDR3: CATSVPAGGGRGENEQFF
DNA: TGTGCCACCAGTGTCCCTGCGGGTGGCGGGAGAGGTGAAAATGAGCAGTTCTTC

J: TRBJ1-2
size: NA
D: NA
V: TRBV28
CDR3: CASRQLIGGRGYTF
DNA: TGTGCCAGCAGACAGCTGATCGGGGGTAGGGGCTACACCTTC

J: TRBJ2-1
size: NA
D: TRBD2
V: TRBV27
CDR3: CASRTRDGGSGNEQFF
DNA: TGTGCCAGCAGAACGCGAGATGGCGGGAGTGGTAATGAGCAGTTCTTC